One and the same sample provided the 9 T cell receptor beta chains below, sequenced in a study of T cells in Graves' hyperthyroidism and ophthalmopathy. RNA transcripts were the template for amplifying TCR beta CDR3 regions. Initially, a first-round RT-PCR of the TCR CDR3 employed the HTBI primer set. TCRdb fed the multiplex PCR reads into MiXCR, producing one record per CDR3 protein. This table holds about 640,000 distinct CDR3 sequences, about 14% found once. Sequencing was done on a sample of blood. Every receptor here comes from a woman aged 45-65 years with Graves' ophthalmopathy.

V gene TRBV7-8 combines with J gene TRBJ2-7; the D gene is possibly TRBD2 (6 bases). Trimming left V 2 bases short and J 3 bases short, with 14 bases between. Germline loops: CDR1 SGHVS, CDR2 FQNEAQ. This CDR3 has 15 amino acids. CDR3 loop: CASSLLGTLLYEQYF. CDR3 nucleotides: TGTGCCAGCAGCTTATTGGGGACTTTGCTCTACGAGCAGTACTTC.

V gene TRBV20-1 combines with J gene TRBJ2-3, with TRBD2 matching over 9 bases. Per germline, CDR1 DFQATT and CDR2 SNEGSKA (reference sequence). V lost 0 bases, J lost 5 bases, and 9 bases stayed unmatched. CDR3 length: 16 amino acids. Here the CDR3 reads CSARDWASGKEDTQYF. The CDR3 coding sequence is TGCAGTGCTAGAGATTGGGCTAGCGGGAAGGAAGATACGCAGTATTTT.

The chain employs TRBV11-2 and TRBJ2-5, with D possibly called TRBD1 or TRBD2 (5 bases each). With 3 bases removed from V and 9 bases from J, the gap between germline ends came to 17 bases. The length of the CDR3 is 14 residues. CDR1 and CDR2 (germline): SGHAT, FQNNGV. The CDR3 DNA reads TGTGCCAGCAGCTTTAACCTAGCCCAAGGGGCCCAGTACTTC. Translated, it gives CASSFNLAQGAQYF.

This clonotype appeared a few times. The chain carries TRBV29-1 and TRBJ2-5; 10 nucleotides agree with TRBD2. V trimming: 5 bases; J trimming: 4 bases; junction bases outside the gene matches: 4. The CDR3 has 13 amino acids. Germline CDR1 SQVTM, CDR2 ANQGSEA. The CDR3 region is CSVRTSGLETQYF. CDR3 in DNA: TGCAGCGTTCGGACTAGCGGTCTAGAGACCCAGTACTTC. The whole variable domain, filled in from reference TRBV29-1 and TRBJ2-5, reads SAVISQKPSRDICQRGTSLTIQCQVDSQVTMMFWYRQQPGQSLTLIATANQGSEATYESGFVIDKFPISRPNLTFSTLTVSNMSPEDSSIYLCSVRTSGLETQYFGPGTRLLVL.

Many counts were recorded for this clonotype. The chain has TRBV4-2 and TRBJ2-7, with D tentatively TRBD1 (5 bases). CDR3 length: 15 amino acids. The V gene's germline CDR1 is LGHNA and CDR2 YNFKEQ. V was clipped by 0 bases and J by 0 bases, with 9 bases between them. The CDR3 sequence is CASSQEGDSSYEQYF. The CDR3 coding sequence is TGTGCCAGCAGCCAAGAAGGTGACAGCTCCTACGAGCAGTACTTC.

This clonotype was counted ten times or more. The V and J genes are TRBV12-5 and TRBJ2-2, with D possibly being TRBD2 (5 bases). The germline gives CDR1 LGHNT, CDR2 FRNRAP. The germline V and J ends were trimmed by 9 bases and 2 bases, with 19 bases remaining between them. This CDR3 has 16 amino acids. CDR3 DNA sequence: TGTGCTAGCGGGAAGGTGGCTAGTCCAAACACCGGGGAGCTGTTTTTT. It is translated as CASGKVASPNTGELFF.

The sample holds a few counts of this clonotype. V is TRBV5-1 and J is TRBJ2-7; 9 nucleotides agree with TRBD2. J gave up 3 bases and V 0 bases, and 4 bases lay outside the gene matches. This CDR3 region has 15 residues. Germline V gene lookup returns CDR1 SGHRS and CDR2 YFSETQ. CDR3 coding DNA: TGCGCCAGCAGCTTGGTCCCTAGCGGGGACTACGAGCAGTACTTC. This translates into CASSLVPSGDYEQYF.

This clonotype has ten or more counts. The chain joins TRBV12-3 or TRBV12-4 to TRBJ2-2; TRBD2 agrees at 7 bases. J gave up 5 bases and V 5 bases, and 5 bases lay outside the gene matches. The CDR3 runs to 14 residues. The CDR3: CASSNLGGTGELFF. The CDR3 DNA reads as TGTGCCAGCAGTAACCTCGGGGGGACCGGGGAGCTGTTTTTT.

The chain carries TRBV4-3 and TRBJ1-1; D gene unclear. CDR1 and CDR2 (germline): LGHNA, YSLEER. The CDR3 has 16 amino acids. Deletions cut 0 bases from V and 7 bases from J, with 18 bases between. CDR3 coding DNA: TGCGCCAGCAGCCAAGAAGGTGGCAGGAGAATGGGTGAAGCTTTCTTT. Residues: CASSQEGGRRMGEAFF.